Included here is one T cell receptor (beta chain) sequence, with context. These data are taken from a study of blood T cell repertoires in COVID-19. The wider study: Acute and convalescent COVID-19 samples came from the United States, Italy and Spain. T cells, B-cell-depleted T cells, or PBMCs provided the cDNA or gDNA that served as material.

Original processing methods: Reference gene primer amplification yielded estimated nucleated cell counts. Produced via immunoSEQ multiplex PCR; TCRdb's table is partial and in-frame only. V, J and clone size are taken as reported in that table, and D and trimming were inferred from the DNA itself. Counted here are under 150,000 clones, approximately 81% occurring once; the ten biggest clones make up roughly 1.4%. This receptor was taken from a man in his forties or fifties with acute or convalescent COVID-19. The sequenced material came from peripheral blood.

The CDR3 protein is CASSLDGQTRYGYTF. DNA of the CDR3: TGCGCCAGCAGCTTGGACGGACAAACCCGGTATGGCTACACCTTC. The chain uses TRBV5-1 and TRBJ1-2, with D maybe TRBD1 (5 bases). Germline CDR1 SGHRS, CDR2 YFSETQ. The CDR3 runs 15 residues. Trimming removed 0 bases at V and 5 bases at J, with 14 bases between.